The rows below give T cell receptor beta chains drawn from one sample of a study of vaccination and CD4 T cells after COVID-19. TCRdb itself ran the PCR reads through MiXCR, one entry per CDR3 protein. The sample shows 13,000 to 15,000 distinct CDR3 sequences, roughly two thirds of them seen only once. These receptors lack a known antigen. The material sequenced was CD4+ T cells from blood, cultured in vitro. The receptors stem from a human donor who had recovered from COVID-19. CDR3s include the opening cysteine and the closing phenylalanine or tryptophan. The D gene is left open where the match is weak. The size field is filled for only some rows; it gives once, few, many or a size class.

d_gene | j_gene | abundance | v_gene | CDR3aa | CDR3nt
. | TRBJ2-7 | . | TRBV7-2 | CASSLDHFSYEQYF | TGTGCCAGCAGCTTAGACCATTTCTCCTACGAGCAGTACTTC
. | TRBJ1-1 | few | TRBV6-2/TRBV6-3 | CASRLTGLNTEAFF | TGTGCCAGCAGACTTACAGGACTGAACACTGAAGCTTTCTTT
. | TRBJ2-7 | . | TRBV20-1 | CSASTTDGGEQYF | TGCAGTGCTAGCACGACTGACGGCGGCGAGCAGTACTTC
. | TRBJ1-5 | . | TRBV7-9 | CASSGNRARPDIDQHF | TGTGCCAGCAGCGGAAACAGGGCCAGACCTGATATTGACCAGCATTTT
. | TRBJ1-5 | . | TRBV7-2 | CASSEGGSQPQHF | TGTGCCAGCAGCGAAGGGGGGTCTCAGCCCCAGCATTTT
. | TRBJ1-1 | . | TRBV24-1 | CATRGVRGFMNTEAFF | TGTGCCACCAGGGGGGTGCGGGGTTTTATGAACACTGAAGCTTTCTTT
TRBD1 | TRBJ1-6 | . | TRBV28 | CASSKPKDRVISPLHF | TGTGCCAGCAGTAAACCCAAGGACAGGGTGATTTCACCCCTCCACTTT
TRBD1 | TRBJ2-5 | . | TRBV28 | CASSFRGQETQYF | TGTGCCAGCAGTTTCAGGGGGCAAGAGACCCAGTACTTC
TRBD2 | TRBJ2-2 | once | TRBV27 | CASSYRASGAPGGTGELFF | TGTGCCAGCAGTTACAGGGCTAGCGGGGCCCCGGGGGGCACCGGGGAGCTGTTTTTT
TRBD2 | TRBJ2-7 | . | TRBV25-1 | CASSEAPPTGMVAGGHTYEQYF | TGTGCCAGCAGTGAAGCCCCCCCGACAGGGATGGTAGCGGGAGGGCATACCTACGAGCAGTACTTC
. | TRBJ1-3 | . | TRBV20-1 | CSARDDTAFLGSGNTIYF | TGCAGTGCTAGAGATGACACAGCCTTTCTAGGCTCTGGAAACACCATATATTTT
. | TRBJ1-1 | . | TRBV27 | CASSSTAPGTEAFF | TGTGCCAGCAGTTCAACAGCTCCCGGGACTGAAGCTTTCTTT
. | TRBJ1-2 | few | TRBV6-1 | CASSARTQANYGYTF | TGTGCCAGCAGTGCTAGGACTCAAGCTAACTATGGCTACACCTTC
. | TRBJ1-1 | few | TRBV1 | CTSSHCCASLRWNTEAFF | TGCACCAGCAGCCATTGTTGTGCATCTCTCCGGTGGAACACTGAAGCTTTCTTT
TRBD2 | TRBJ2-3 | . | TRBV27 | CASRSGGDTQYF | TGTGCCAGCAGATCGGGGGGGGATACGCAGTATTTT
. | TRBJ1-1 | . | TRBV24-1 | CATRGRSNTEAFF | TGTGCCACCAGGGGGAGAAGTAACACTGAAGCTTTCTTC
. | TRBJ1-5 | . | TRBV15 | CATSRESAQVRFGNQPQHF | TGTGCCACCAGCAGAGAGTCGGCGCAGGTCAGGTTCGGCAATCAGCCCCAGCATTTT
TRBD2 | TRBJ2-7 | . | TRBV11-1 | CASRPPGLASYEQYF | TGTGCCAGCCGACCACCGGGACTAGCCTCCTACGAGCAGTACTTC
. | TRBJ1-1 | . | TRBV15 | CATSSDISNTEAFF | TGTGCCACCAGCAGCGATATTAGTAACACTGAAGCTTTCTTT
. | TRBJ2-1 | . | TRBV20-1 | CSARFGSSYNEQFF | TGCAGTGCTAGGTTTGGGAGCTCCTACAATGAGCAGTTCTTC
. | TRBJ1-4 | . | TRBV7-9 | CASSLQANARAGVYEKLFF | TGTGCCAGCAGCTTACAGGCCAACGCGAGGGCGGGGGTTTATGAAAAACTGTTTTTT
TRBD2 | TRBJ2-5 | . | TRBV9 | CASSVAPQTSGETQYF | TGTGCCAGCAGCGTAGCTCCCCAGACTAGCGGAGAGACCCAGTACTTC
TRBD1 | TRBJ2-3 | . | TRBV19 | CASSIGQGASDTQYF | TGTGCCAGTAGTATAGGGCAGGGGGCAAGTGATACGCAGTATTTT
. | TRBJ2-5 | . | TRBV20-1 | CSARRTEETQYF | TGCAGTGCTAGGAGGACAGAAGAGACCCAGTACTTC
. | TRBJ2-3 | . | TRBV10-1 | CASKDSARGTQYF | TGCGCCAGCAAAGACTCGGCGCGCGGTACGCAGTATTTT
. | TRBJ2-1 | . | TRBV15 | CATSRGASEGYNEQFF | TGTGCCACCAGCAGGGGCGCTAGCGAGGGTTACAATGAGCAGTTCTTC
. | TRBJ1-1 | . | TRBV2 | CASSEIRGETEAFF | TGTGCCAGCAGTGAAATAAGGGGGGAGACTGAAGCTTTCTTT
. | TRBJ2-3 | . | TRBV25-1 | CASSDGGDPTDTQYF | TGTGCCAGCAGTGATGGTGGGGATCCCACAGATACGCAGTATTTT
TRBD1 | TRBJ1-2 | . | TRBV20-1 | CSAREFRDRLDGYGYTF | TGCAGTGCTAGAGAGTTCCGGGACAGACTCGATGGTTATGGCTACACCTTC
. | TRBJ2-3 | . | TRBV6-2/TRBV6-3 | CASSYKGRRDTQYF | TGTGCCAGCAGTTACAAGGGACGGCGAGATACGCAGTATTTT
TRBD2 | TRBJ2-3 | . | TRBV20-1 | CGARVGGGGTSTDTQYF | TGCGGTGCTAGAGTCGGCGGGGGGGGAACTAGCACAGATACGCAGTATTTT
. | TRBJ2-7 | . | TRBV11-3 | CASSPQVYSYEQYF | TGTGCCAGCAGCCCTCAGGTTTACTCCTACGAGCAGTACTTC
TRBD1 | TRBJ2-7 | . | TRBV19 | CASSKLRTGSSYEQYF | TGTGCCAGTAGTAAACTTAGGACAGGAAGCTCCTACGAGCAGTACTTC
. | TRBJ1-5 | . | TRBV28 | CASSLWAPSNQPQHF | TGTGCCAGCAGTTTATGGGCCCCTAGCAATCAGCCCCAGCATTTT
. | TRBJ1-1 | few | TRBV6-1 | CASRRTNTEAFF | TGTGCCAGCAGGCGGACGAACACTGAAGCTTTCTTT
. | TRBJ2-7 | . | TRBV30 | CAWSVSVYEQYF | TGTGCCTGGAGTGTAAGTGTCTACGAGCAGTACTTC
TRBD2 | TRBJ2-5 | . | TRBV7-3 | CASSLVSGRGGETQYF | TGTGCCAGCAGCTTAGTTAGCGGGAGAGGGGGCGAGACCCAGTACTTC
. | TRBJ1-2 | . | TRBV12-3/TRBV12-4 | CASSLGGENYGYTF | TGTGCCAGCAGTTTAGGCGGGGAAAACTATGGCTACACCTTC
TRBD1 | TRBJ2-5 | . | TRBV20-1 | CSARDRHRGLETQYF | TGCAGTGCTAGAGATCGGCACAGGGGGCTGGAGACCCAGTACTTC
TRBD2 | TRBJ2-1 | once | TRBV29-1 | CSVGLAVNEQFF | TGCAGCGTGGGACTAGCGGTCAATGAGCAGTTCTTC
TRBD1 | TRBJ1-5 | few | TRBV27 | CASTKRGTGSTQHF | TGTGCCAGCACCAAAAGAGGGACAGGGAGCACCCAGCATTTT
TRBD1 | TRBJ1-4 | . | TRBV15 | CATTGGTANEKLFF | TGTGCCACAACCGGCGGGACAGCTAATGAAAAACTGTTTTTT
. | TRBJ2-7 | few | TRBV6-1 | CASSESRFGAGAPYEQYF | TGTGCCAGCAGTGAAAGCCGTTTTGGGGCAGGGGCCCCATACGAGCAGTACTTC
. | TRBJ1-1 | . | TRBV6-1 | CASRGLEPEAFF | TGTGCCAGCAGGGGACTCGAACCTGAAGCTTTCTTT
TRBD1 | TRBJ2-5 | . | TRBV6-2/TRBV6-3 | CASRHTGTGHGETQYF | TGTGCCAGCAGGCATACCGGGACAGGGCATGGAGAGACCCAGTACTTC
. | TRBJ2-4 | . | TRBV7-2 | CASSLWAKNIQYF | TGTGCCAGCAGCCTCTGGGCCAAAAACATTCAGTACTTC
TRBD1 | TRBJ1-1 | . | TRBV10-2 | CASSNRDRGRQNTEAFF | TGCGCCAGCAGTAACCGGGACAGGGGGCGACAGAACACTGAAGCTTTCTTT
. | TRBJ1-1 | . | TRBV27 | CASSYTRRGGTEAFF | TGTGCCAGCAGTTACACCAGACGGGGGGGCACTGAAGCTTTCTTT
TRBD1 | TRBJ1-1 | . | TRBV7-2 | CASSLATGGMNTEAFF | TGTGCCAGCAGCTTAGCCACAGGGGGGATGAACACTGAAGCTTTCTTT
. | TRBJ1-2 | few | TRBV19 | CASSLDRDYGYTF | TGTGCCAGTAGTTTAGACAGAGACTATGGCTACACCTTC
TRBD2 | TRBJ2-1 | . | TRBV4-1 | CASSPHPGTSGRLDNEQFF | TGCGCCAGCAGCCCGCACCCCGGGACTAGCGGGAGACTCGACAATGAGCAGTTCTTC
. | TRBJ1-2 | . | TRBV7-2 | CASSLGGALDYGYTF | TGTGCCAGCAGCTTAGGGGGGGCGCTAGACTATGGCTACACCTTC
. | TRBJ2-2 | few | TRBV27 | CASGSPQGGRTGELFF | TGTGCCAGCGGCTCCCCACAGGGGGGGCGGACCGGGGAGCTGTTTTTT
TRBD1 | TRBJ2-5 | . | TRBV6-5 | CASSYSTPGGIQETQYF | TGTGCCAGCAGTTACTCGACCCCAGGGGGAATCCAAGAGACCCAGTACTTC